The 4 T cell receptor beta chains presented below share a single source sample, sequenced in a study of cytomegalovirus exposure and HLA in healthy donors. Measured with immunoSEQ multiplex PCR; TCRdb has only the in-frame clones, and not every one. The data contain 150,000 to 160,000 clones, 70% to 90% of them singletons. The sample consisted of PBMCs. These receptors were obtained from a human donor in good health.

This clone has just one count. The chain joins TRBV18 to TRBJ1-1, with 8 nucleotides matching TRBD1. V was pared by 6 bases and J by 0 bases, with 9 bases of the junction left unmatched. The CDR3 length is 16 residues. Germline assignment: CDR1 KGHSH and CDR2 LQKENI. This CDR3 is CASSLDRGGMNTEAFF. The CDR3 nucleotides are TGTGCCAGCTCCCTCGACAGGGGAGGGATGAACACTGAAGCTTTCTTT. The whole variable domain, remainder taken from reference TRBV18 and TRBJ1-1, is NAGVMQNPRHLVRRRGQEARLRCSPMKGHSHVYWYRQLPEEGLKFMVYLQKENIIDESGMPKERFSAEFPKEGPSILRIQQVVRGDSAAYFCASSLDRGGMNTEAFFGQGTRLTVV.

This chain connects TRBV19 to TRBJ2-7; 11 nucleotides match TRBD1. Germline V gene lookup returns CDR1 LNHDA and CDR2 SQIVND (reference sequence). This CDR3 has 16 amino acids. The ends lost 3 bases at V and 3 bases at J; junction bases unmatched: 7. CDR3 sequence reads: CASSIYGTGGDYEQYF. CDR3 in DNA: TGTGCCAGTAGTATCTACGGGACAGGGGGTGACTACGAGCAGTACTTC.

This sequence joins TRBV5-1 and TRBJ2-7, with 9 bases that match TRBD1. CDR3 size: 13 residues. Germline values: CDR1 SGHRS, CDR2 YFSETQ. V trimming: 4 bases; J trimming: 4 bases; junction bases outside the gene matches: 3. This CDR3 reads CASSPTGGYEQYF. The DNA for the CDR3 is TGCGCCAGCAGCCCGACAGGGGGGTACGAGCAGTACTTC. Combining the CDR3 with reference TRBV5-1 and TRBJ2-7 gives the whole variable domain KAGVTQTPRYLIKTRGQQVTLSCSPISGHRSVSWYQQTPGQGLQFLFEYFSETQRNKGNFPGRFSGRQFSNSRSEMNVSTLELGDSALYLCASSPTGGYEQYFGPGTRLTVT.

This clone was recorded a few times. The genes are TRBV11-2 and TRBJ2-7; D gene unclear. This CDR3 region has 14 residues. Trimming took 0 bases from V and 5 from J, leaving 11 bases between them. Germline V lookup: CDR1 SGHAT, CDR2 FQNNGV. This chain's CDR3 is CASSLEASRDEQYF. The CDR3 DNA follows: TGTGCCAGCAGCTTAGAAGCTAGTCGGGACGAGCAGTACTTC.